The T cell receptor beta chain under discussion was sequenced for a study of control samples from healthy donors and cancer patients. Looked up from germline, CDR1 is LNHDA and CDR2 is SQIVND (reference sequence). Trimming removed 0 bases at V and 2 bases at J, with 7 bases between. The CDR3 consists of 14 residues. Assay used: immunoSEQ multiplex PCR; TCRdb lists only in-frame clones, some missing. This sample carries around 70,000 clones, 94% of them seen once, and the ten largest clones take under 3.5%. Input material: blood. The receptor's source is a woman younger than 45 in good health. The V call is TRBV19, the J call TRBJ1-2, with D possibly matching TRBD1 (5 bases). CDR3: CASSIDHRNYGYTF. As DNA, the CDR3 is TGTGCCAGTAGTATAGATCACAGGAACTATGGCTACACCTTC.